These 20 T cell receptor beta chains were all obtained from the same sample, sequenced in a study of untreated major depressive disorder. Clones were sequenced by immunoSEQ multiplex PCR, and TCRdb holds only the in-frame ones, with some missing. The sample lists about 20,000 clones, around 87% occurring once. Sequencing input: CD4+ T cells from PBMCs. Receptors were obtained from a woman aged 30 to 39 in good health.

The gene calls are TRBV4-3 and TRBJ1-3; D is undetermined. Trimming stripped 1 base from V and 0 bases from J, with 7 bases between. Germline-derived CDR1 and CDR2 are LGHNA and YSLEER. The CDR3 has 15 amino acids. CDR3: CASSQVLGSGNTIYF. CDR3 nucleotide sequence: TGCGCCAGCAGCCAAGTCCTAGGCTCTGGAAACACCATATATTTT.

The rearrangement links TRBV5-4 to TRBJ1-2; no reliable D call. Germline CDR1 reads SGHNT; CDR2 reads YYREEE (reference sequence). The V end lost 6 bases, the J end lost 7 bases, and 19 bases lay between the germline ends. The CDR3 is 14 amino acids. CDR3 amino acids: CASTRGTRLAGYTF. As DNA, the CDR3 is TGTGCCAGCACCCGGGGAACCCGACTCGCTGGCTACACCTTC.

This chain uses TRBV4-3 with TRBJ1-2; 8 bases agree with TRBD1. The CDR3 contains 17 residues. Trimming took 0 bases from V and 5 from J; bases not matched to a gene: 11. From germline, CDR1 is LGHNA and CDR2 YSLEER. CDR3 in amino acids: CASSQDRAGQGTYGYTF. Written as DNA, the CDR3 is TGCGCCAGCAGCCAAGATCGGGCCGGACAGGGCACTTATGGCTACACCTTC.

This chain connects TRBV19 to TRBJ1-5; no reliable D call. The ends were cut back, 3 bases at V and 4 bases at J, with 10 bases in the middle. Looked up from germline, CDR1 is LNHDA and CDR2 is SQIVND (reference sequence). The CDR3 is 14 residues long. CDR3 residues: CASSMGRLNQPQHF. The CDR3 DNA reads as TGTGCCAGTAGTATGGGCAGGCTAAATCAGCCCCAGCATTTT.

V usage is TRBV7-9 and J usage is TRBJ1-2, with a weak D call TRBD1 (6 bases). CDR1 is SEHNR and CDR2 is FQNEAQ in the germline V gene (reference sequence). The V and J ends lost 5 bases and 0 bases respectively, with 13 bases between them. This CDR3 is built from 15 residues. The DNA for the CDR3 is TGTGCCAGCAGCCCGCCGGGACATACTAACTATGGCTACACCTTC. The encoded protein is CASSPPGHTNYGYTF.

The CDR3 reads CASSGGSSGFHEQYF. The DNA of the CDR3 is TGCGCCAGCAGTGGCGGATCCTCAGGGTTCCACGAGCAGTACTTC. The V gene is TRBV10-2, the J gene TRBJ2-7; D perhaps matches TRBD1 (5 bases). Germline values: CDR1 WSHSY, CDR2 SAAADI. The CDR3 covers 15 residues. V was pared by 4 bases and J by 5 bases, with 18 bases between.

On this clone itself: At one boundary the junction diverges from the germline segment, which might be a read error. The chain employs TRBV28 and TRBJ1-2, with D possibly being TRBD1 (6 bases). Germline CDR1 and CDR2: MDHEN and SYDVKM. The CDR3 covers 12 residues. CDR3 loop: CASSEQGWRTHF. In DNA form, the CDR3 reads TGTGCCAGCAGTGAACAGGGTTGGCGGACCCACTTC.

V usage is TRBV7-3 and J usage is TRBJ1-5; D may be TRBD1 (6 bases). Germline CDR1 reads SGHTA; CDR2 reads FQGTGA. This CDR3 has 16 residues. V lost 3 bases and J 2 bases, leaving 14 bases between the germline ends. The CDR3 spells CASSFRGLRGNQPQHF. Written as DNA, the CDR3 is TGTGCCAGCAGCTTCAGGGGCCTTAGGGGCAATCAGCCCCAGCATTTT.

This rearrangement joins TRBV7-2 to TRBJ1-2, with unresolved D. Germline CDR1 SGHTA, CDR2 FQGNSA. V dropped 1 base and J dropped 1 base, with 7 bases sitting between them. The CDR3 contains 14 residues. This CDR3 reads CASSLEAVNYGYTF. The CDR3 coding sequence is TGTGCCAGCAGCTTAGAGGCAGTTAACTATGGCTACACCTTC.

The chain links TRBV10-3 to TRBJ1-2; TRBD1 agrees at 7 bases. There are 12 residues in the CDR3. Germline trimming cut 10 bases from V and 1 base from J; bases unmatched to any gene: 3. Germline-derived CDR1 and CDR2 are ENHRY and SYGVKD. The CDR3 spells CASGQDNYGYTF. DNA of the CDR3: TGTGCCAGCGGACAGGATAACTATGGCTACACCTTC.

The rearrangement joins TRBV6-5 to TRBJ1-1; no definite D call. Trimming took off 5 bases at V and 1 base at J, with 8 bases between the two ends. CDR3 length: 13 residues. CDR1 is MNHEY, CDR2 SVGAGI, per germline. CDR3 sequence reads: CASSDDRNTEAFF. In DNA, the CDR3 is TGTGCCAGCAGTGATGACCGGAACACTGAAGCTTTCTTT.

This chain links TRBV14 with TRBJ2-2, with D uncertain. CDR3 length equals 14 residues. Germline assignment: CDR1 SGHDN and CDR2 FVKESK. Trimming stripped 1 base from V and 7 bases from J, with 10 bases between. The CDR3 nucleotides read TGTGCCAGCAGCCAAGTCGGACGTCACGGGGAGCTGTTTTTT. Encoded protein: CASSQVGRHGELFF.

The V call is TRBV2, the J call TRBJ2-3; D unclear. The CDR3 contains 14 residues. In germline, CDR1 is SNHLY, CDR2 FYNNEI. V was pared by 7 bases and J by 2 bases, with 13 bases between. The CDR3, as DNA: TGTGCCAGCAAAAGGGCCGGCTACACAGATACGCAGTATTTT. As protein: CASKRAGYTDTQYF.

The chain combines TRBV19 with TRBJ1-6; D unresolved. V dropped 1 base and J dropped 14 bases, with 15 bases sitting between them. The CDR3 runs 14 residues. From germline, CDR1 is LNHDA and CDR2 SQIVND (reference sequence). The CDR3 DNA is TGTGCCAGTAGTATAGGAGGGAACCCGTTATCCCTCCACTTT. Protein sequence: CASSIGGNPLSLHF.

The chain carries TRBV6-6 and TRBJ2-7; perhaps TRBD2 as D (5 bases). With 1 base removed from V and 6 bases from J, the gap between germline ends came to 10 bases. This CDR3 contains 13 residues. Germline CDR1 MNHNY, CDR2 SVGAGI (reference sequence). This chain's CDR3 is CASSYYSEGEQYF. The DNA of the CDR3 is TGTGCCAGCAGTTACTATAGCGAGGGCGAGCAGTACTTC.

The V call is TRBV7-2, the J call TRBJ2-1, with no clear D. The CDR3 has 14 amino acids. Between the trimmed V and J ends, which lost 3 bases and 5 bases, there was a span of 11 bases. Germline CDR1 SGHTA, CDR2 FQGNSA. The CDR3 loop is CASSFVGTDNEQFF. In DNA form, the CDR3 reads TGTGCCAGCAGCTTTGTGGGCACGGACAATGAGCAGTTCTTC.

V gene TRBV30 combines with J gene TRBJ1-2; D ambiguous. The length of the CDR3 is 15 residues. Per germline, CDR1 GTSNPN and CDR2 SVGIG (reference sequence). V was pared by 5 bases and J by 1 base, with 17 bases between. This CDR3 is CAWGKGPESNYGYTF. The CDR3 bases are TGTGCCTGGGGGAAAGGGCCTGAGAGTAACTATGGCTACACCTTC.

CDR3 DNA: TGTGCCACCAGCAGAGACCTCCAGGGGGTTTATAATTCACCCCTCCACTTT. It yields the protein CATSRDLQGVYNSPLHF. The rearrangement joins TRBV15 to TRBJ1-6; 7 bases are a match to TRBD1. After removal of 0 bases from V and 4 bases from J, the junction contained 6 bases not matched to a gene. Germline lookup yields CDR1 LNHNV and CDR2 YYDKDF (reference sequence). The CDR3 sequence is 17 residues long.

Notes on this clone: Sequence at one end of the junction differs from germline and may be a read error. The chain employs TRBV4-2 and TRBJ1-2; D might be TRBD1 (6 bases). CDR1 is LGHNA and CDR2 is YNFKEQ in the germline V gene. The CDR3 totals 15 residues. CDR3 residues: CASSQAGASYYGYTF. CDR3 DNA sequence: TGTGCCAGCAGCCAAGCGGGGGCTAGTTACTACGGCTACACCTTC.

The genes are TRBV6-1 and TRBJ1-6, with D unresolved. Germline V CDR1 and CDR2: MNHNS, SASEGT. The CDR3 is made up of 16 amino acids. Trimming shortened V by 4 bases and J by 0 bases, and 10 bases separated the two germline ends. The CDR3 loop is CASSVGKSSYNSPLHF. In DNA form, the CDR3 reads TGTGCCAGCAGTGTTGGAAAGTCCTCCTATAATTCACCCCTCCACTTT.